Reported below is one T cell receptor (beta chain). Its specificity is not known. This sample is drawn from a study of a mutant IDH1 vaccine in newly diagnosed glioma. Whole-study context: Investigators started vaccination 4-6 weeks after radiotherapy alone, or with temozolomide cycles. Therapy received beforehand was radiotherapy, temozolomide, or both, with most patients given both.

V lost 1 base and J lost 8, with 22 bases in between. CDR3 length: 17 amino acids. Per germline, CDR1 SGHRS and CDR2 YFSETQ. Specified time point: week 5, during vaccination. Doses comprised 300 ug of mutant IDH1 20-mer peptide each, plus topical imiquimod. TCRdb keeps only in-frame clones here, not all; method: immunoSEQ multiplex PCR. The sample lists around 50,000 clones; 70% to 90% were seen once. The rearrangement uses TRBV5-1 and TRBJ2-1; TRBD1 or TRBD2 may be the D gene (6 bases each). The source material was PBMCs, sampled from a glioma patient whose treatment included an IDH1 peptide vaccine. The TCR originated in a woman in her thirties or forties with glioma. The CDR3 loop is CASSLSPFRGPADEQFF. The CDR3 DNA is TGCGCCAGCAGCTTGTCCCCCTTTCGGGGGCCTGCGGATGAGCAGTTCTTC.